Sequencing of this TCR beta chain was carried out in a study of vaccination effects on CD4 cells after COVID-19. Study as a whole: All study participants received two doses of BNT162b2 or mRNA-1273 vaccine. Study findings and constraints: Whether induced by infection or by vaccine, clones showed marked clonal contraction late after vaccination.

Libraries were prepared by immunoSEQ multiplex PCR; TCRdb keeps only in-frame clonotypes and omits some of them. The table records 70,000 to 75,000 clones, around 77% of them present only once. Scientists isolated CD4+ T cells after an approximately 10-day culture period ended. Days 3 and 7 were when half the medium was replaced with IL-2 medium. On this clone itself: The antigen remains undetermined.

Trimming cost V 0 bases and J 2 bases, with 12 bases left between them. Germline V gene sequence: CDR1 LGHDT, CDR2 YNNKEL (reference sequence). The CDR3 extends over 16 amino acids. The chain carries TRBV3-1 (or the pseudogene TRBV3-2) and TRBJ2-3; D gene uncertain. This TCR was recovered from a human donor who received a COVID-19 vaccine. Sequenced material: CD4+ T cells from PBMCs cultured without peptide, taken before COVID-19 vaccination. The CDR3 nucleotides read TGTGCCAGCAGCCAAGATCTCCTACACTACACAGATACGCAGTATTTT. It encodes CASSQDLLHYTDTQYF.